This T cell receptor (beta chain) was profiled in a study of blood T cell repertoires in COVID-19. Sequencing was performed with immunoSEQ multiplex PCR; in TCRdb, only in-frame clones are kept and a portion is missing. Of under 150,000 clones detected, 70% to 90% appear once; the ten largest clones hold under 9%. CDR3 length: 15 amino acids. Germline loops: CDR1 SGHTS, CDR2 YDEGEE. The ends were cut back, 7 bases at V and 4 bases at J, with 17 bases in the middle. Sequencing was carried out using peripheral blood. The origin of this receptor is a woman in her 70s who had recovered from COVID-19. This chain uses TRBV5-8 with TRBJ2-2; possible D gene TRBD1, 6 bases. The CDR3 sequence is CASQTGTIGTGELFF. The CDR3 nucleotides read TGTGCCAGCCAAACCGGGACAATTGGCACCGGGGAGCTGTTTTTT.